This note documents a single T cell receptor beta chain sequence. Its antigen is as yet unknown. There are 15 residues in the CDR3. This sample is part of a study of post-analysis software for immune sequencing data. Study conclusions and caveats: Five or six TRBV segments were significantly more frequent in patients than in controls. TRBV5-6, TRBV5-1 and TRBV20-1 were among these segments.

Unique molecular identifiers featured in each of the TCR beta cDNA libraries. Some 500,000 cDNA molecules were recovered from an input of roughly 0.95 to 10 million T cells. In TCRdb, the PCR reads were re-called with MiXCR into one record per CDR3 protein. The repertoire includes about 540,000 distinct CDR3 sequences, around a third of them detected once, and less than 6% sits in the top ten. The V and J genes are TRBV21-1 and TRBJ2-6; TRBD2 reflects the table's D call only, with no check against the DNA. TRBV21-1 is annotated as a pseudogene. This TCR derives from a girl aged 2-17 years with multiple sclerosis. The material sequenced was blood. The CDR3, as DNA: TGTGCCAGCAGCAAAAGAGGGGACTTGGCCAACGTCCTGACTTTC. This gives the protein CASSKRGDLANVLTF.